These T cell receptor beta chains were read from a single sample in a study of T-cell memory formation after mild COVID-19. TCRdb reprocessed the 5' RACE reads via MiXCR and lists one record per CDR3 protein. The sample yields 60,000 to 65,000 distinct CDR3 sequences, 9.3% seen once. Sequenced sample: PBMCs or a T cell subset sorted from them (not recorded which). The receptors come from a man between 18 and 35 years old who had mild COVID-19 (a few samples of this study predate the infection). Cell type and time point are not known. Each CDR3 is given with its conserved first and last residue. Each record gives: V gene, J gene, clone size, CDR3 protein. Rows give clone size only sometimes, using once, few, many, or a class for an expanded clone.

>TRBV20-1|TRBJ2-5|many
CSARWGASQETQYF
>TRBV2|TRBJ2-2|few
CASSRQGPRVGELFF
>TRBV7-9|TRBJ2-5|.
CASSPIWDRAETQYF
>TRBV5-5|TRBJ2-5|many
CASDGDRAAETQYF
>TRBV7-8|TRBJ2-2|.
CAWGRLLLGSNTWELFF
>TRBV2|TRBJ2-1|few
CASSVRRGDNEQFF
>TRBV4-3|TRBJ2-1|few
CASSQDRGAGGNEQFF
>TRBV14|TRBJ1-2|few
CASSPPGTGLSYGYTF
>TRBV19|TRBJ2-7|few
CASSRKDSYEQYF
>TRBV5-1|TRBJ2-3|many
CASSPRGLSELRLRGTDTQYF
>TRBV9|TRBJ2-3|.
CASSVVADTQYF
>TRBV28|TRBJ2-5|few
CASNGGRETQYF
>TRBV6-5|TRBJ2-3|.
CASSYPDGGGYTQYF
>TRBV4-2|TRBJ1-6|.
CASSQVELGNSPLHF
>TRBV12-3/TRBV12-4|TRBJ1-3|many
CASSPSWDTIYF
>TRBV20-1|TRBJ2-1|many
CSARDGGGPYNEQFF
>TRBV7-2|TRBJ1-1|.
CASSLAGTGGWNTEAFF
>TRBV4-2|TRBJ1-1|few
CASSVRDRVNTEAFF
>TRBV4-3|TRBJ2-6|.
CASSVSSGANVLTF
>TRBV5-6|TRBJ1-1|few
CASSSDTEAFF
>TRBV7-2|TRBJ1-1|few
CASSPNWGSMNTEAFF
>TRBV7-2|TRBJ1-5|few
CASSTRPGGQIVGPQHF
>TRBV20-1|TRBJ2-1|few
CSARGAGSRNSYNEQFF
>TRBV19|TRBJ1-1|.
CASNSVIETEAFF
>TRBV20-1|TRBJ1-2|few
CSALSRPENGYTF
>TRBV27|TRBJ1-4|few
CASSPRRFDEKLFF
>TRBV11-1|TRBJ1-2|.
CASSFSLKDNYGYTF
>TRBV11-2|TRBJ1-2|.
CASSLGETYYGYTF
>TRBV5-4|TRBJ1-1|.
CASSSAGDMNTEAFF
>TRBV3-1|TRBJ2-3|.
CASSQNLLDTQYF
>TRBV11-3|TRBJ1-1|few
CASSSDSNTEAFF
>TRBV3-1|TRBJ2-5|medium-sized
CASSLGLQETQYF
>TRBV6-5|TRBJ1-1|few
CASSYSIQGGNTEAFF